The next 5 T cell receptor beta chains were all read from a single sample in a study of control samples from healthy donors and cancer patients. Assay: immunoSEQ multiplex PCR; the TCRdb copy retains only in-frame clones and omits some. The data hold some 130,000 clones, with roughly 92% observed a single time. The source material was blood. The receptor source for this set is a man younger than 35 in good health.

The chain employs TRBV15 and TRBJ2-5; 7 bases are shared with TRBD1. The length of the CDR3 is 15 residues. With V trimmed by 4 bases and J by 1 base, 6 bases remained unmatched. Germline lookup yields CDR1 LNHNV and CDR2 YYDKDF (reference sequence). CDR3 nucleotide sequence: TGTGCCACCAGCACAGGGGCAGGGGGCCAAGAGACCCAGTACTTC. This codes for CATSTGAGGQETQYF. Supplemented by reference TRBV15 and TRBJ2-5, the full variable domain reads DAMVIQNPRYQVTQFGKPVTLSCSQTLNHNVMYWYQQKSSQAPKLLFHYYDKDFNNEADTPDNFQSRRPNTSFCFLDIRSPGLGDTAMYLCATSTGAGGQETQYFGPGTRLLVL.

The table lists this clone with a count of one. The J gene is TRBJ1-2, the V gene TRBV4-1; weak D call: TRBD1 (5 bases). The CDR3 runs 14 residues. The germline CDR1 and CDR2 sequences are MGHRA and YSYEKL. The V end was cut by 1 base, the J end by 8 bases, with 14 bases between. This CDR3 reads CASSQVVGPGGYTF. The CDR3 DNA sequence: TGCGCCAGCAGCCAAGTCGTGGGACCGGGAGGCTACACCTTC.

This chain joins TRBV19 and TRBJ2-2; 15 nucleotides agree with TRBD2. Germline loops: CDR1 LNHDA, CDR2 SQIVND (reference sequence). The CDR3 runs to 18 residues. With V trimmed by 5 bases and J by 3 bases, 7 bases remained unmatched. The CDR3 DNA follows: TGTGCCAGTAGTCCGGGACTAGCGGGGGGCCACGACACCGGGGAGCTGTTTTTT. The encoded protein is CASSPGLAGGHDTGELFF.

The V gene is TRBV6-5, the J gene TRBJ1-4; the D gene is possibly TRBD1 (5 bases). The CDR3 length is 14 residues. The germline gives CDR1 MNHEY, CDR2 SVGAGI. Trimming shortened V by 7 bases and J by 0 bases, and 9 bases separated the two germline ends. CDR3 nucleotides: TGTGCCAGCAAAGACAGCGCAACTAATGAAAAACTGTTTTTT. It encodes CASKDSATNEKLFF.

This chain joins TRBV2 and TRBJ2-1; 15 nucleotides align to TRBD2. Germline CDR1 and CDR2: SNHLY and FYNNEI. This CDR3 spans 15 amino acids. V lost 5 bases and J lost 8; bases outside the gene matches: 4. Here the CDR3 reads CASSLGTSGGYEQFF. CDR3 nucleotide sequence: TGTGCCAGCAGTCTAGGGACTAGCGGGGGGTATGAGCAGTTCTTC.